This T cell receptor beta chain was observed in a study of cytotoxic CD8 clonotypes in ibrutinib-treated CLL. Across the study: Researchers reported about a dozen relapsed/refractory and 15 treatment-naive patients, roughly 17 of them IGHV unmutated.

General observations from the study: Stable or contracted on treatment, public clonotypes were also uncommon.

This CDR3 region has 14 residues. Germline loops: CDR1 SGDLS, CDR2 YYNGEE. Trimming removed 0 bases at V and 1 base at J, with 7 bases between. Assay: immunoSEQ multiplex PCR; the TCRdb copy retains only in-frame clones and omits some. The table has over 15,000 clones, around 85% seen once. To note about this clone: Antigen: not known.

The source of this sequence is a human donor with chronic lymphocytic leukemia. The source was PBMCs, collected before ibrutinib treatment. The chain couples TRBV9 to TRBJ1-1; D remains unclear. In DNA, the CDR3 is TGTGCCAGCAGCGTAGGCAGTACGAACACTGAAGCTTTCTTT. Translation gives CASSVGSTNTEAFF.